The text below deals with one TCR beta chain. No antigen is known for it. Some clones are missing from TCRdb's copy, which holds only in-frame ones; the method was immunoSEQ multiplex PCR. This sample has about 82,000 clones, with 87% found just once. The source of the sample is a study of siplizumab effects on memory and regulatory T cells. Study results and limitations: Memory cells seemed less diverse than naive T cells, which seemed major alloresponse contributors. Proliferating siplizumab-culture Treg suppressive function went unconfirmed.

The V gene's germline CDR1 is MNHEY and CDR2 SVGAGI. This CDR3 is built from 16 residues. Trimming took 0 bases from V and 0 from J, leaving 9 bases between them. The receptor comes from a human donor in good health. The sample taken for sequencing was Tregs sorted from blood. The chain uses TRBV6-5 and TRBJ2-1, with TRBD1 as a possible D gene (5 bases). CDR3 region: CASSYSGRVSYNEQFF. CDR3 nucleotide sequence: TGTGCCAGCAGTTACTCGGGCAGGGTCTCCTACAATGAGCAGTTCTTC.